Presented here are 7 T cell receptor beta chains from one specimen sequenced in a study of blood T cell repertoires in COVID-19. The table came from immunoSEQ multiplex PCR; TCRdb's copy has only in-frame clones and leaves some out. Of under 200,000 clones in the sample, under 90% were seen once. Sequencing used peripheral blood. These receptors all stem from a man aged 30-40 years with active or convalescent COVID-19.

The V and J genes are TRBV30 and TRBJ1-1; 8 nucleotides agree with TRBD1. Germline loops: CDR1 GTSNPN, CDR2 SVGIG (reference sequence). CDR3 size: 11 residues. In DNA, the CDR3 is TGTGCTTACCTACGAGGACAGGGAGGTTTCTTT. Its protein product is CAYLRGQGGFF.

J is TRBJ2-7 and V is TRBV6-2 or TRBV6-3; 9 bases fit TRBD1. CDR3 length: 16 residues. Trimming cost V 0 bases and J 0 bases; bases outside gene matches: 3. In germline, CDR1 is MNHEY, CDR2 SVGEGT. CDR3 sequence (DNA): TGTGCCAGCAGTTACTCGACGGGACAGGGCTCCTACGAGCAGTACTTC. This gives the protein CASSYSTGQGSYEQYF.

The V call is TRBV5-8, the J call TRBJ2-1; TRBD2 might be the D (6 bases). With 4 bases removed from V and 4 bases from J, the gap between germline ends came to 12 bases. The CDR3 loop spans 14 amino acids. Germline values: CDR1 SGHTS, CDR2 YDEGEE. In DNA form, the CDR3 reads TGTGCCAGCAGCCCCCGGGAGCCATACAATGAGCAGTTCTTC. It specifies CASSPREPYNEQFF. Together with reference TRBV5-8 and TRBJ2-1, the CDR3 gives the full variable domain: EAGVTQSPTHLIKTRGQQATLRCSPISGHTSVYWYQQALGLGLQFLLWYDEGEERNRGNFPPRFSGRQFPNYSSELNVNALELEDSALYLCASSPREPYNEQFFGPGTRLTVL.

The CDR3 bases are TGTGCCACCAGTGGACACCAAAACTATGGCTACACCTTC. Translation gives CATSGHQNYGYTF. This chain uses TRBV24-1 with TRBJ1-2; D not resolved. Germline V gene sequence: CDR1 KGHDR, CDR2 SFDVKD. The CDR3 spans 13 residues. V was pared by 5 bases and J by 2 bases, with 8 bases between.

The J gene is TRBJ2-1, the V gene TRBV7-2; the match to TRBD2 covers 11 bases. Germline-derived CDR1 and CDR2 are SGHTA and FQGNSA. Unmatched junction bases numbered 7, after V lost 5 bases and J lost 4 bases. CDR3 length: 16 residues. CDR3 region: CASSTELAGGYNEQFF. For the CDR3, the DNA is TGTGCCAGCAGCACGGAGCTAGCGGGGGGTTACAATGAGCAGTTCTTC.

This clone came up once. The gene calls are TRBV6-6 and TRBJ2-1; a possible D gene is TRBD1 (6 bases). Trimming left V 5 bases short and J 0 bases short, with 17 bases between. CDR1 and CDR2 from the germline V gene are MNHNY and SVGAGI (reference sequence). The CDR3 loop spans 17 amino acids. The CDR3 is CASSPTTGLSSYNEQFF. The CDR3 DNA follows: TGTGCCAGCAGTCCAACGACAGGCCTTAGCTCCTACAATGAGCAGTTCTTC.

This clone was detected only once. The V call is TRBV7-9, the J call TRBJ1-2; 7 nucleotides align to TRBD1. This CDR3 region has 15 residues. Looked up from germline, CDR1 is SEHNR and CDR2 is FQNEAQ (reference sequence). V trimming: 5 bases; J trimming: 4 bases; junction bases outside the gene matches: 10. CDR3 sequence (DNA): TGTGCCAGCAGCCCGGGGACAGAATCCCGCTATGGCTACACCTTC. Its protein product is CASSPGTESRYGYTF.